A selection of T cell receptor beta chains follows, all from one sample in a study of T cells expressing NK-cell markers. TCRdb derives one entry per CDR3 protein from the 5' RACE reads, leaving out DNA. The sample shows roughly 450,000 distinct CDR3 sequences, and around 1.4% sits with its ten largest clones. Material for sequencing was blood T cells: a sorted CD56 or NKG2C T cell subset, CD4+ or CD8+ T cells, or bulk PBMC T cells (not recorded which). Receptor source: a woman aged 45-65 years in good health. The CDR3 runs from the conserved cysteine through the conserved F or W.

CDR3aa: CSAKKGSATNEKLFF; j_gene: TRBJ1-4; v_gene: TRBV20-1
CDR3aa: CSASSLGQGVAYNEQFF; j_gene: TRBJ2-1; v_gene: TRBV20-1
CDR3aa: CASSLTPHQETQYF; j_gene: TRBJ2-5; v_gene: TRBV7-6
CDR3aa: CASSPAGDSYNEQFF; j_gene: TRBJ2-1; v_gene: TRBV5-4
CDR3aa: CAISELGEGADYGYTF; j_gene: TRBJ1-2; v_gene: TRBV10-3
CDR3aa: CSVNTNTGLAEQFF; j_gene: TRBJ2-1; v_gene: TRBV29-1
CDR3aa: CASSLDSVVAEAFF; j_gene: TRBJ1-1; v_gene: TRBV7-9
CDR3aa: CASSFTSGEGSGELFF; j_gene: TRBJ2-2; v_gene: TRBV12-3/TRBV12-4
CDR3aa: CASSFDSPSNQPQHF; j_gene: TRBJ1-5; v_gene: TRBV5-1
CDR3aa: CASSQAGVEQYF; j_gene: TRBJ2-7; v_gene: TRBV4-1
CDR3aa: CASSPIQGNHADTQYF; j_gene: TRBJ2-3; v_gene: TRBV27
CDR3aa: CASSLPLNTQYF; j_gene: TRBJ2-3; v_gene: TRBV28
CDR3aa: CASSRGLAEASTDTQYF; j_gene: TRBJ2-3; v_gene: TRBV12-3/TRBV12-4
CDR3aa: CASSSQGQGSEQFF; j_gene: TRBJ2-1; v_gene: TRBV7-2
CDR3aa: CASSPVAGAYNEQFF; j_gene: TRBJ2-1; v_gene: TRBV12-3/TRBV12-4
CDR3aa: CAISGSRTSGRGDASDTQYF; j_gene: TRBJ2-3; v_gene: TRBV10-3
CDR3aa: CASSQRWGLETQYF; j_gene: TRBJ2-5; v_gene: TRBV4-1
CDR3aa: CASSLRGALNTEAFF; j_gene: TRBJ1-1; v_gene: TRBV5-1
CDR3aa: CASSQGWYPYEQYF; j_gene: TRBJ2-7; v_gene: TRBV3-1
CDR3aa: CASSLFRTGLTEAFF; j_gene: TRBJ1-1; v_gene: TRBV5-1
CDR3aa: CSAQAGTSGRGGSYNEQFF; j_gene: TRBJ2-1; v_gene: TRBV20-1
CDR3aa: CASLQGAAFGEKLFF; j_gene: TRBJ1-4; v_gene: TRBV12-3/TRBV12-4
CDR3aa: CASSLDGGPNEQFF; j_gene: TRBJ2-1; v_gene: TRBV5-1
CDR3aa: CASSKIAYEQYF; j_gene: TRBJ2-7; v_gene: TRBV12-3/TRBV12-4
CDR3aa: CASSLARGYNEQFF; j_gene: TRBJ2-1; v_gene: TRBV4-1
CDR3aa: CASRSDRGQREQYF; j_gene: TRBJ2-7; v_gene: TRBV7-2
CDR3aa: CASSYRGGNIQYF; j_gene: TRBJ2-4; v_gene: TRBV6-5
CDR3aa: CASSPSARRAYNEQFF; j_gene: TRBJ2-1; v_gene: TRBV11-3
CDR3aa: CASSLLAGAGTGELFF; j_gene: TRBJ2-2; v_gene: TRBV5-1
CDR3aa: CASGFPGSNTGELFF; j_gene: TRBJ2-2; v_gene: TRBV12-5
CDR3aa: CASSRNTGTGDEKLFF; j_gene: TRBJ1-4; v_gene: TRBV18
CDR3aa: CASSVEARDAVDIQYF; j_gene: TRBJ2-4; v_gene: TRBV9
CDR3aa: CASSLVSGGYTF; j_gene: TRBJ1-2; v_gene: TRBV12-3/TRBV12-4
CDR3aa: CATRWAETQYF; j_gene: TRBJ2-5; v_gene: TRBV11-2
CDR3aa: CASSFLVPGIKNTEAFF; j_gene: TRBJ1-1; v_gene: TRBV12-3/TRBV12-4